These T cell receptor beta chains were read from a single sample in a study of OX40 agonist ivuxolimab in advanced cancers. The repertoire was sequenced with immunoSEQ multiplex PCR; TCRdb's copy has only in-frame clones and lacks some. The sample carries about 71,000 clones, roughly 93% recorded once. The source material was CD4+ or CD8+ T cells sorted from blood, sampled in a trial of the OX40 agonist ivuxolimab. Receptor source: an adult with an advanced solid tumor such as melanoma, head and neck, liver or kidney cancer. Both conserved end residues are part of each CDR3. Fields, in order: V gene, J gene, CDR3 protein.

V gene: TRBV9
J gene: TRBJ1-1
CDR3 protein: CASSVVGQGTEAFF

V gene: TRBV4-3
J gene: TRBJ2-3
CDR3 protein: CASSQYIAGGRDTQYF

V gene: TRBV2
J gene: TRBJ2-2
CDR3 protein: CASSDAYSGGLTGELFF

V gene: TRBV20-1
J gene: TRBJ1-2
CDR3 protein: CGTEYGYTF

V gene: TRBV13
J gene: TRBJ2-5
CDR3 protein: CASSLGRYETQYF

V gene: TRBV14
J gene: TRBJ2-7
CDR3 protein: CASSPFDSYEQYF

V gene: TRBV27
J gene: TRBJ2-7
CDR3 protein: CASSLLGLEEQYF

V gene: TRBV13
J gene: TRBJ2-5
CDR3 protein: CASSPPPGRGEETQYF

V gene: TRBV4-3
J gene: TRBJ2-3
CDR3 protein: CASSRLTDTDTQYF

V gene: TRBV10-2
J gene: TRBJ1-6
CDR3 protein: CASSELQQPNSPLHF

V gene: TRBV10-3
J gene: TRBJ1-6
CDR3 protein: CAISDFSVEAYNSPLHF

V gene: TRBV7-2
J gene: TRBJ1-1
CDR3 protein: CASSSYPTGIYSEAFF

V gene: TRBV27
J gene: TRBJ2-7
CDR3 protein: CASSLSPSGHSYEQYF

V gene: TRBV7-3
J gene: TRBJ2-3
CDR3 protein: CASSLFAWGDTQYF

V gene: TRBV28
J gene: TRBJ2-7
CDR3 protein: CASSFSGQPYEQYF

V gene: TRBV27
J gene: TRBJ2-1
CDR3 protein: CASSRAGGNNEQFF

V gene: TRBV9
J gene: TRBJ2-3
CDR3 protein: CASSGLAGTDTQYF

V gene: TRBV10-2
J gene: TRBJ2-7
CDR3 protein: CASSDGSYEQYF

V gene: TRBV13
J gene: TRBJ2-2
CDR3 protein: CASSLGRPYVTGELFF

V gene: TRBV4-3
J gene: TRBJ2-7
CDR3 protein: CASSQVLRLAEGSYEQYF

V gene: TRBV6-5
J gene: TRBJ1-5
CDR3 protein: CASRLAPNQPQHF

V gene: TRBV7-9
J gene: TRBJ1-4
CDR3 protein: CASSLYGGGSEKLFF

V gene: TRBV6-5
J gene: TRBJ1-5
CDR3 protein: CASSPGQGGQPQHF

V gene: TRBV5-4
J gene: TRBJ2-1
CDR3 protein: CASSPELAGGPWDEQFF

V gene: TRBV4-3
J gene: TRBJ1-3
CDR3 protein: CASSLAFGGFGNTIYF

V gene: TRBV9
J gene: TRBJ1-2
CDR3 protein: CASSLVGGSSSSYGYTF

V gene: TRBV4-3
J gene: TRBJ1-1
CDR3 protein: CASSQKFFTGTANTEAFF

V gene: TRBV27
J gene: TRBJ2-1
CDR3 protein: CASTPIAPVSYNEQFF

V gene: TRBV27
J gene: TRBJ2-3
CDR3 protein: CASSFRYTDTQYF

V gene: TRBV29-1
J gene: TRBJ1-2
CDR3 protein: CSVEATRGNYGYTF

V gene: TRBV19
J gene: TRBJ1-1
CDR3 protein: CASSFTGGFTEAFF

V gene: TRBV9
J gene: TRBJ2-5
CDR3 protein: CASSAWDRVAETQYF

V gene: TRBV14
J gene: TRBJ1-3
CDR3 protein: CASSPLGGQNTIYF

V gene: TRBV5-1
J gene: TRBJ2-2
CDR3 protein: CASSLAWQGQGRELFF

V gene: TRBV4-1
J gene: TRBJ1-2
CDR3 protein: CASSQAMTGNSYGYTF

V gene: TRBV6-6
J gene: TRBJ2-5
CDR3 protein: CASRGTSGSLETQYF

V gene: TRBV20-1
J gene: TRBJ1-1
CDR3 protein: CSAREQAEAFF

V gene: TRBV19
J gene: TRBJ1-5
CDR3 protein: CASSISRGSNQPQHF

V gene: TRBV6-5
J gene: TRBJ1-5
CDR3 protein: CASSDDGGNQPQHF

V gene: TRBV4-3
J gene: TRBJ2-5
CDR3 protein: CASSQTGLVWETQYF

V gene: TRBV11-2
J gene: TRBJ1-6
CDR3 protein: CASSLWNSPLHF

V gene: TRBV27
J gene: TRBJ1-2
CDR3 protein: CASSPITGDGYTF